This T cell receptor (beta chain) was documented in a study of identical twins (dated by TCRdb to the mid-2010s). In terms of the full investigation: To test whether fetal clonotypes persist, this study deep-sequenced TCR alpha and beta repertoires from monozygotic twins, from unrelated adults of various ages, and from cord blood. Replicate twin experiments were performed at different times using different library preparation protocols to rule out contamination. Overall study results and their limits: The excess sharing between twins in beta out-of-frame sequences was weaker because fewer shared sequences reduced the signal-to-noise ratio. Invariant T cells such as MAIT and iNKT could partly confound zero-insertion analyses, though diverse VJ usage argued against this for most clonotypes. Fewer insertions were carried by abundant cord blood beta clonotypes; a weaker similar trend was observed in young adult naive repertoires, while no such trend was observed in memory repertoires. In monozygotic twins, out-of-frame TCR alpha sharing was systematically underestimated by recombination models, although the models agreed with sharing between unrelated individuals. Because the same donors could not be followed over many years, the conclusions depended on cross-sectional statistical analysis. Out-of-frame TCR alpha sequences shared between twins showed an excess of low generation-probability sequences compared with coincidental sharing between unrelated individuals.

Libraries were constructed by 5' RACE. The sample was run on an Illumina HiSeq 2000. Template switching added a universal primer binding site, and the final cDNA carried a unique molecular identifier that allowed TCR cDNA molecules to be counted accurately. First-strand cDNA for TCR alpha and beta chains was synthesized from specific primers in the conserved constant-segment region. Each cDNA library was double barcoded, with a SMART-Mk sample barcode plus Illumina barcodes, to control for contamination. Two successive PCR steps introduced TruSeq adapter sequences along with Illumina sample barcodes. The TCR alpha and beta cDNA libraries were sequenced on the Illumina HiSeq platform using custom primers. In the paper's pipeline: MiGEC processed the raw reads to extract unique molecular identifiers, while MiXCR was used to determine the CDR3 positions. Recombination models were inferred per individual with the repgenHMM and IGoR tools using an EM algorithm. Shared clonotype analysis was performed with the tcR package in R, normalizing sharing by the product of cloneset sizes. To study raw recombination without the effects of thymic and clonal selection, out-of-frame nonproductive sequences were analyzed. The public reads were quality trimmed at Q25 with fastp and then assembled into clones with MiXCR by TCRdb, keeping productive beta chains. For every CDR3 protein sequence, its rows merge into one entry that carries the most common genes and DNA. The V and J calls here are based on TCRdb, not the publication. The sample table shows about 720,000 distinct CDR3 sequences, and roughly 18% are seen once. Around 12% of the sample is held by the ten biggest clonotypes.

CDR1 and CDR2 were assigned from the germline V gene as SQVTM and ANQGSEA. The CDR3 has 14 amino acids, counting the end cysteine and phenylalanine. The DNA shown is the 42-base CDR3, in frame from base 1. Of note for this clonotype: Its antigen remains unidentified. Compared with germline, one end of the junction differs, possibly owing to a read error.

Every donor in the study was a healthy Caucasian. The twin cohort comprised three pairs of female monozygotic twins, all aged roughly 18 to 30 years. Peripheral blood mononuclear cells were used as the source from which RNA for TCR libraries was isolated. A further study also used this sample, focusing on T cells expressing NK-cell markers. Per that second paper: Seven or eight donors provided sorted CD3+CD56+NKG2C+, CD3+CD56+NKG2C- and CD3+CD56-NKG2C+ T-cell subsets, whose TCR beta-chain repertoires were profiled. Of the eight sequenced donors, seven were found to be HCMV-seropositive and one was found to be HCMV-seronegative. In several experiments an anti-gammadeltaTCR antibody was added to restrict sorting to alphabetaTCR-expressing T cells. In six donors, the dominant CD3+CD56+NKG2C+ clonotypes were found to rank among the top 10 CD8+ clonotypes and to make up 1.0-7.0% of CD8+ T cells. Those dominant clonotypes were again the most abundant among CD3+CD56-NKG2C+ cells in four donors, at roughly 25-65%. Whether the expanded NKG2C-expressing T cell clones were specific for HCMV antigens remained unclear. All eight donors whose samples were sequenced were randomly selected healthy volunteers, three of them men and five women. HCMV serostatus was determined by detecting HCMV-specific IgG in serum with a commercial ELISA kit. For more than five donors, bulk peripheral blood T-cell repertoires were also sequenced from unsorted PBMC. Reads were demultiplexed and grouped by UMI with MIGEC, and clonotypes were assembled and quantified with MiTCR. To exclude erroneous sequences, only TCR cDNA sequences supported by at least two reads were retained. The tcR package was used for downstream repertoire analysis, and clonotypes were matched between fractions using CDR3 nucleotide sequence together with V segment. VDJmatch was used to annotate antigen specificity against VDJdb, with one amino acid substitution in CDR3 allowed.

The chain joins TRBV29-1 to TRBJ2-2, and the D gene may be TRBD2, 5 bases matching. Sequencing was done on a sample of PBMCs. The TCR originated in a woman younger than 30 in good health. The DNA is as follows: TGCAGCGTTGAAGACCCAGCCAACACCGGGAAGCTGTTTTTT. The resulting protein is CSVEDPANTGKLFF.